These T cell receptor beta chains were read from a single sample in a study of PD-L1 blockade in urothelial cancer. TCRdb's copy holds only in-frame clones and misses some; the assay was immunoSEQ multiplex PCR. This sample has about 50,000 clones, with 70% to 90% found just once. The material sequenced was PBMCs, taken around atezolizumab (anti-PD-L1) treatment. These receptors all stem from a woman between 55 and 75 years old with urothelial cancer. Each CDR3 is given with its conserved first and last residue. A D gene is named only where the DNA matches it firmly.

len,j_gene,v_gene,d_gene,CDR3aa,CDR3nt
15,TRBJ2-7,TRBV9,-,CASSVGTTPGYEQYF,TGTGCCAGCAGCGTAGGAACCACCCCGGGCTACGAGCAGTACTTC
17,TRBJ2-6,TRBV18,TRBD1,CASSPQTGFLGANVLTF,TGTGCCAGCTCACCTCAGACAGGGTTTCTTGGGGCCAACGTCCTGACTTTC